These 32 T cell receptor beta chains were all obtained from the same sample, sequenced in a study of PD-L1 blockade in urothelial cancer (dated by TCRdb to about 2017). The library was made by the immunoSEQ multiplex PCR assay. What TCRdb holds here is the immuneACCESS table cut down to in-frame rearrangements. Part of the clones is not present; checked against another copy, under half of the missing clones reflect an unresolved V gene, and the others are unexplained. The sample table contains more than 35,000 clones; only one count was recorded for more than 75% of them. Under 4% of the sample comes from the top ten. Sequences were derived from PBMCs, sampled around atezolizumab (anti-PD-L1) treatment. All receptors come from a man between 70 and 80 years old with urothelial cancer.

The chain couples TRBV6-5 to TRBJ1-1, with a possible D match to TRBD1 (6 bases). Trimming left V 0 bases short and J 5 bases short, with 13 bases between. This CDR3 region has 15 residues. Germline CDR1 is MNHEY and CDR2 is SVGAGI. The CDR3 sequence: CASSYSEQGWTEAFF. In DNA, the CDR3 is TGTGCCAGCAGTTACTCGGAGCAGGGGTGGACTGAAGCTTTCTTT.

The chain couples TRBV7-8 to TRBJ1-1, with D unclear. The V and J ends lost 0 bases and 4 bases respectively, with 9 bases between them. CDR1 is SGHVS, CDR2 FQNEAQ, per germline. The length of the CDR3 is 14 residues. The CDR3 DNA is TGTGCCAGCAGCTTAGCTCCGGGGAGCACTGAAGCTTTCTTT. Amino acids: CASSLAPGSTEAFF.

V usage is TRBV14 and J usage is TRBJ2-5; D perhaps matches TRBD2 (5 bases). The CDR3 covers 15 residues. The germline V gene has CDR1 SGHDN and CDR2 FVKESK. V shed 1 base and J shed 3 bases, with 12 bases lying between them. CDR3 DNA sequence: TGTGCCAGCAGCCAAGTGGGAGTAGCCAAAGAGACCCAGTACTTC. This gives the protein CASSQVGVAKETQYF.

The V and J genes are TRBV6-5 and TRBJ2-7, with D maybe TRBD1 (6 bases). The CDR3 totals 13 residues. Germline V gene sequence: CDR1 MNHEY, CDR2 SVGAGI. The ends were cut back, 5 bases at V and 3 bases at J, with 11 bases in the middle. CDR3: CASSRDIYYEQYF. CDR3 in DNA: TGTGCCAGCAGTAGGGACATATACTACGAGCAGTACTTC.

The chain combines TRBV15 with TRBJ2-1; D ambiguous. Germline V gene data show CDR1 as LNHNV and CDR2 as YYDKDF (reference sequence). Trimming removed 0 bases at V and 3 bases at J, with 9 bases between. The CDR3 spans 15 residues. The CDR3 sequence is CATSRDRGFYNEQFF. The DNA for the CDR3 is TGTGCCACCAGCAGAGATCGAGGCTTCTACAATGAGCAGTTCTTC.

The gene calls are TRBV7-6 and TRBJ2-1; D may be TRBD2 (6 bases). V lost 4 bases and J lost 0, with 10 bases in between. The CDR3 sequence is 15 residues long. The V gene's germline CDR1 is SGHVS and CDR2 FNYEAQ. For the CDR3, the DNA is TGTGCCAGCAGCTCCGACGGGGGCTCCTACAATGAGCAGTTCTTC. Its protein product is CASSSDGGSYNEQFF.

The table lists this clone with a count of one. This chain joins TRBV27 and TRBJ1-2; 10 bases align to TRBD1. With V trimmed by 6 bases and J by 7 bases, 11 bases remained unmatched. Germline CDR1 reads MNHEY; CDR2 reads SMNVEV (reference sequence). The CDR3 loop spans 15 amino acids. The CDR3 nucleotides are TGTGCCAGCAGGTCACTTGACAGGGGGCAGAGTGGCTACACCTTC. Its translation: CASRSLDRGQSGYTF.

This rearrangement joins TRBV7-3 to TRBJ2-7; D not certain. The V end was cut by 5 bases, the J end by 7 bases, with 18 bases between. There are 14 residues in the CDR3. Germline lookup yields CDR1 SGHTA and CDR2 FQGTGA. The CDR3 sequence is CASSPMVGSSEQYF. The CDR3, as DNA: TGTGCCAGCAGCCCCATGGTGGGCTCGAGTGAGCAGTACTTC. Full variable domain (remainder filled in from reference TRBV7-3 and TRBJ2-7): GAGVSQTPSNKVTEKGKYVELRCDPISGHTALYWYRQSLGQGPEFLIYFQGTGAADDSGLPNDRFFAVRPEGSVSTLKIQRTERGDSAVYLCASSPMVGSSEQYFGPGTRLTVT.

This rearrangement joins TRBV5-4 to TRBJ1-6; TRBD1 matches at 7 bases. V shed 9 bases and J 10 bases; nucleotides not matched to a gene: 13. This CDR3 spans 14 amino acids. Germline lookup yields CDR1 SGHNT and CDR2 YYREEE (reference sequence). The CDR3, as DNA: TGTGCCACCTTAGAACAGGGGACGGGATCACCCCTCCACTTT. Translation gives CATLEQGTGSPLHF.

This clone came up once. The chain employs TRBV7-3 and TRBJ2-2, with D unresolved. V was cut by 0 bases and J by 6 bases, with 8 bases left in between. The CDR3 is 14 amino acids. Per germline, CDR1 SGHTA and CDR2 FQGTGA. This CDR3 is CASSLTTRAGELFF. CDR3 bases: TGTGCCAGCAGCTTAACAACCCGGGCCGGGGAGCTGTTTTTT.

The genes are TRBV9 and TRBJ2-1; D not resolved. The CDR3 runs 13 residues. The germline V and J ends were trimmed by 0 bases and 8 bases, with 9 bases remaining between them. The germline V gene encodes CDR1 SGDLS and CDR2 YYNGEE. The CDR3 region is CASSVVQSHEQFF. The DNA of the CDR3 is TGTGCCAGCAGCGTAGTACAGAGTCATGAGCAGTTCTTC.

The chain recombines TRBV6-5 with TRBJ2-1; a weak D match, TRBD2 (6 bases). Germline loops: CDR1 MNHEY, CDR2 SVGAGI. Trimming pared 0 bases from V and 8 bases from J, leaving 14 bases between. This CDR3 has 15 residues. In DNA form, the CDR3 reads TGTGCCAGCAGTTACTCCGGGGGAGTGAAGCATGAGCAGTTCTTC. Amino acid sequence: CASSYSGGVKHEQFF.

The chain is built from TRBV5-1 and TRBJ1-5; a weak D match, TRBD1 (6 bases). Germline-derived CDR1 and CDR2 are SGHRS and YFSETQ. This CDR3 spans 14 amino acids. Between the trimmed V and J ends, which lost 5 bases and 6 bases, there was a span of 15 bases. This chain's CDR3 is CASSPGQFGQPQHF. The CDR3, as DNA: TGCGCCAGCAGTCCTGGACAGTTCGGTCAGCCCCAGCATTTT.

V gene TRBV7-2 combines with J gene TRBJ2-3; TRBD2 aligns across 9 bases. The germline CDR1 and CDR2 sequences are SGHTA and FQGNSA. The CDR3 is 16 amino acids. V lost 5 bases, J lost 3 bases, and 9 bases stayed unmatched. DNA of the CDR3: TGTGCCAGCAGCAAAAATAGCGGGGGCCTTACAGATACGCAGTATTTT. Residues: CASSKNSGGLTDTQYF.

CDR3 sequence: CASSLRPTAEAFF. In nucleotides, the CDR3 is TGTGCCAGCAGTTTGAGGCCGACGGCTGAAGCTTTCTTT. The rearrangement uses TRBV28 and TRBJ1-1, with D unclear. The CDR3 is made up of 13 amino acids. The V end lost 3 bases, the J end lost 6 bases, and 11 bases lay between the germline ends. The germline gives CDR1 MDHEN, CDR2 SYDVKM.

The V call is TRBV20-1, the J call TRBJ2-1, with D possibly matching TRBD2 (5 bases). Trimming cost V 3 bases and J 9 bases, with 9 bases left between them. Germline V gene lookup returns CDR1 DFQATT and CDR2 SNEGSKA (reference sequence). The CDR3 is 11 amino acids. The chain's CDR3 is CSASIEGEQFF. CDR3 nucleotides: TGCAGTGCTAGTATTGAGGGTGAGCAGTTCTTC.

This sequence joins TRBV7-8 and TRBJ1-1; D is perhaps TRBD1 (5 bases). There are 17 residues in the CDR3. Germline CDR1 reads SGHVS; CDR2 reads FQNEAQ. Trimming removed 5 bases at V and 0 bases at J, with 19 bases between. CDR3 sequence (DNA): TGTGCCAGCAGCCCTCTTGTGGGGGGATACATGAACACTGAAGCTTTCTTT. This encodes CASSPLVGGYMNTEAFF.

The chain carries TRBV7-3 and TRBJ2-1, with 8 positions matching TRBD2. Germline V lookup: CDR1 SGHTA, CDR2 FQGTGA. Losses at the gene ends were 0 bases for V and 3 bases for J; bases not matched to a gene: 4. CDR3 size: 16 residues. CDR3 sequence (DNA): TGTGCCAGCAGCTTAACTGGCGGGGGGTTCTACAATGAGCAGTTCTTC. The encoded protein is CASSLTGGGFYNEQFF.

The chain employs TRBV7-2 and TRBJ2-7; D is uncertain. There are 14 residues in the CDR3. V was shortened by 5 bases and J by 1 base, with 12 bases between the two germline ends. Germline loops: CDR1 SGHTA, CDR2 FQGNSA. As DNA, the CDR3 is TGTGCCAGCAGCCACGGCCCCGGGTCCTACGAGCAGTACTTC. Translating gives CASSHGPGSYEQYF.

The J gene is TRBJ1-1, the V gene TRBV5-1; D perhaps matches TRBD1 (6 bases). The V end was cut by 0 bases, the J end by 1 base, with 10 bases between. The CDR3 extends over 15 amino acids. In germline, CDR1 is SGHRS, CDR2 YFSETQ. The CDR3 DNA is TGCGCCAGCAGCTTGGGAGGGGGGGCGAACACTGAAGCTTTCTTT. Protein: CASSLGGGANTEAFF.

This CDR3 reads CASSPQSKPVNTGELFF. The CDR3 nucleotides are TGTGCCAGCTCACCACAGAGTAAACCCGTTAACACCGGGGAGCTGTTTTTT. The rearrangement links TRBV18 to TRBJ2-2; D call uncertain. The CDR3 is made up of 17 amino acids. V was cut by 1 base and J by 2 bases, with 14 bases left in between. CDR1 and CDR2 from the germline V gene are KGHSH and LQKENI.

The chain carries TRBV19 and TRBJ1-5; D gene unclear. The germline CDR1 and CDR2 sequences are LNHDA and SQIVND (reference sequence). V was pared by 3 bases and J by 3 bases, with 12 bases between. This CDR3 is built from 15 residues. CDR3 region: CASSITAEYNQPQHF. The CDR3 DNA is TGTGCCAGTAGTATTACCGCAGAATACAATCAGCCCCAGCATTTT. Based on the CDR3 plus reference TRBV19 and TRBJ1-5, the full variable domain is DGGITQSPKYLFRKEGQNVTLSCEQNLNHDAMYWYRQDPGQGLRLIYYSQIVNDFQKGDIAEGYSVSREKKESFPLTVTSAQKNPTAFYLCASSITAEYNQPQHFGDGTRLSIL.

The V call is TRBV19, the J call TRBJ1-1; 7 nucleotides agree with TRBD1. The V and J ends lost 1 base and 1 base, in that order; junction bases with no gene match: 3. There are 15 residues in the CDR3. Germline-derived CDR1 and CDR2 are LNHDA and SQIVND (reference sequence). This chain's CDR3 is CASSIVGQRNTEAFF. The CDR3 DNA follows: TGTGCCAGTAGTATAGTGGGACAGAGGAACACTGAAGCTTTCTTT. Filled out from reference TRBV19 and TRBJ1-1, the complete variable domain reads DGGITQSPKYLFRKEGQNVTLSCEQNLNHDAMYWYRQDPGQGLRLIYYSQIVNDFQKGDIAEGYSVSREKKESFPLTVTSAQKNPTAFYLCASSIVGQRNTEAFFGQGTRLTVV.

The CDR3 loop is CASSGTSGPQETQYF. For the CDR3, the DNA is TGTGCCAGCAGTGGCACTAGCGGGCCTCAAGAGACCCAGTACTTC. V usage is TRBV2 and J usage is TRBJ2-5, with 9 positions matching TRBD2. The CDR3 loop spans 15 amino acids. The germline gives CDR1 SNHLY, CDR2 FYNNEI. J gave up 2 bases and V 4 bases, and 5 bases lay outside the gene matches. The whole variable domain, filled in from reference TRBV2 and TRBJ2-5, reads EPEVTQTPSHQVTQMGQEVILRCVPISNHLYFYWYRQILGQKVEFLVSFYNNEISEKSEIFDDQFSVERPDGSNFTLKIRSTKLEDSAMYFCASSGTSGPQETQYFGPGTRLLVL.

The chain is built from TRBV11-2 and TRBJ1-2; 7 nucleotides match TRBD1. V was pared by 3 bases and J by 8 bases, with 6 bases of the junction left unmatched. Germline V gives CDR1 SGHAT, CDR2 FQNNGV. This CDR3 has 13 residues. Written as DNA, the CDR3 is TGTGCCAGCAGCTTGGAGAGACAGGGCGGCTACACCTTC. This encodes CASSLERQGGYTF.

This CDR3 reads CASSNRAYEQYF. CDR3 DNA: TGTGCCAGCAGTAACAGGGCCTACGAGCAGTACTTC. The rearrangement links TRBV28 to TRBJ2-7; the D gene is possibly TRBD1 (6 bases). Germline V gives CDR1 MDHEN, CDR2 SYDVKM. The CDR3 sequence is 12 residues long. With 5 bases removed from V and 2 bases from J, the gap between germline ends came to 7 bases.

In its sample, this clone was seen once. This chain connects TRBV7-7 to TRBJ2-2; the match to TRBD1 covers 9 bases. Germline V gene lookup returns CDR1 SSHAT and CDR2 FNYEAQ (reference sequence). With V trimmed by 0 bases and J by 6 bases, 5 bases remained unmatched. The CDR3 sequence is 16 residues long. The CDR3 coding sequence is TGTGCCAGCAGCTTAGCAGGGACAGGGCGCGCCGGGGAGCTGTTTTTT. This translates into CASSLAGTGRAGELFF.

The chain has TRBV7-2 and TRBJ1-6; D call uncertain. Trimming cost V 5 bases and J 9 bases, with 20 bases left between them. Germline V lookup: CDR1 SGHTA, CDR2 FQGNSA. This CDR3 comprises 16 residues. CDR3 in DNA: TGTGCCAGCAGCGAACAGACGGGAGTCGTTGGTTCACCCCTCCACTTT. Translation gives CASSEQTGVVGSPLHF.

The chain couples TRBV4-3 to TRBJ2-3; D is perhaps TRBD1 (5 bases). Trimming removed 2 bases at V and 2 bases at J, with 8 bases between. Germline V gene lookup returns CDR1 LGHNA and CDR2 YSLEER. The CDR3 length is 14 residues. In DNA, the CDR3 is TGCGCCAGCAGCCAACAGGGCGACACAGATACGCAGTATTTT. It is translated as CASSQQGDTDTQYF.

The J gene is TRBJ2-7, the V gene TRBV7-3, with a tentative D call TRBD2 (5 bases). The CDR3 covers 15 residues. Germline loops: CDR1 SGHTA, CDR2 FQGTGA. The V and J ends lost 5 bases and 2 bases respectively, with 16 bases between them. The CDR3: CASSPGPARAYEQYF. In DNA, the CDR3 is TGTGCCAGCAGCCCCGGACCCGCGAGGGCCTACGAGCAGTACTTC.

CDR3 in amino acids: CASSTRVGGEAFF. CDR3 nucleotide sequence: TGTGCCAGCAGCACACGGGTCGGTGGGGAAGCTTTCTTT. The chain joins TRBV11-1 to TRBJ1-1, with D unclear. CDR3 length: 13 amino acids. V lost 5 bases and J 8 bases, leaving 15 bases between the germline ends. Germline values: CDR1 SGHAT, CDR2 FQDESV (reference sequence).

A single count supports this clone. The V and J genes are TRBV18 and TRBJ2-1; TRBD1 might be the D (6 bases). The V gene lost 4 bases and the J gene lost 6 bases, with 13 bases spanning the gap. CDR1 and CDR2 from the germline V gene are KGHSH and LQKENI. The CDR3 is 14 amino acids. CDR3 sequence (DNA): TGTGCCAGCTCACTCGGACAGCAAGGCAATGAGCAGTTCTTC. Translated: CASSLGQQGNEQFF. The full variable domain, completed using reference TRBV18 and TRBJ2-1, is NAGVMQNPRHLVRRRGQEARLRCSPMKGHSHVYWYRQLPEEGLKFMVYLQKENIIDESGMPKERFSAEFPKEGPSILRIQQVVRGDSAAYFCASSLGQQGNEQFFGPGTRLTVL.